This T cell receptor beta chain was identified in a study of T cell responses to AZD1222 COVID-19 vaccine. Broader study findings: Donors, mostly white British, included more females; clonal diversity was possibly underestimated.

Here immunoSEQ multiplex PCR was the method, and the copy in TCRdb shows in-frame clones only, minus some. Among around 72,000 clones listed, 65% to 90% were seen once. This clone was seen just once. Its antigen remains unknown. The source material was peripheral blood, sampled on day 0 of AZD1222 vaccination. The sequence came from an adult in good health.

The CDR3 reads CASSADRVAYEQYF. In DNA, the CDR3 is TGTGCCAGCAGCGCCGACAGGGTAGCCTACGAGCAGTACTTC. V usage is TRBV5-4 and J usage is TRBJ2-7; TRBD1 matches 7 bases. The CDR3 is made up of 14 amino acids. V trimming: 4 bases; J trimming: 2 bases; junction bases outside the gene matches: 6. Germline V gene lookup returns CDR1 SGHNT and CDR2 YYREEE (reference sequence).